Shown below are 14 T cell receptor beta chains from a single sample sequenced in a study of beta chain features in type 1 diabetes. Study findings and constraints: In all four CD4+ subsets, TCRB CDR3 length was significantly, moderately reduced in type 1 diabetes.

Their specific antigens are unknown. Isolated RNA was reverse transcribed in full, so expressed TCRB transcripts were sequenced. Here immunoSEQ multiplex PCR was the method, and the copy in TCRdb shows in-frame clones only, minus some. The data contain about 360,000 clones, 10% to 15% of them singletons. The specimen was naive CD4+ T cells from blood. The receptors shown here come from a woman in her late teens or twenties with type 1 diabetes.

This chain joins TRBV4-1 and TRBJ2-5, with a tentative D call TRBD2 (6 bases). The V end lost 0 bases, the J end lost 5 bases, and 10 bases lay between the germline ends. The CDR3 totals 14 residues. CDR1 and CDR2 (germline): MGHRA, YSYEKL. CDR3 in DNA: TGCGCCAGCAGCCAAGATCTCCGGGGGGAGACCCAGTACTTC. Translated: CASSQDLRGETQYF.

This clone occurred a few times. The V gene is TRBV7-2, the J gene TRBJ2-1; 8 bases are a match to TRBD2. Trimming took 5 bases from V and 7 from J; bases not matched to a gene: 10. Germline CDR1 and CDR2: SGHTA and FQGNSA. The CDR3 spans 15 residues. This CDR3 is CASSPPTSGPNEQFF. CDR3 DNA sequence: TGTGCCAGCAGCCCGCCCACTAGCGGACCGAATGAGCAGTTCTTC.

This clone was seen a few times. This chain joins TRBV6-4 and TRBJ1-2; possibly TRBD1 for D (6 bases). With 0 bases removed from V and 4 bases from J, the gap between germline ends came to 15 bases. Germline V CDR1 and CDR2: MRHNA, SNTAGT. The CDR3 loop spans 16 amino acids. CDR3 sequence: CASSDSTRPGAYGYTF. The CDR3, as DNA: TGTGCCAGCAGTGACTCGACCCGGCCAGGGGCCTATGGCTACACCTTC.

The J gene is TRBJ1-1, the V gene TRBV14; possibly TRBD1 for D (5 bases). V was pared by 3 bases and J by 0 bases, with 14 bases between. CDR3 length: 16 residues. Per germline, CDR1 SGHDN and CDR2 FVKESK. Here the CDR3 DNA reads TGTGCCAGCAGCCAGGGGCCCCGGACGATGAACACTGAAGCTTTCTTT. It encodes CASSQGPRTMNTEAFF.

The V gene is TRBV9, the J gene TRBJ2-2, with 7 positions matching TRBD2. The CDR3 length is 17 residues. Losses at the gene ends were 0 bases for V and 1 base for J; bases not matched to a gene: 6. Germline assignment: CDR1 SGDLS and CDR2 YYNGEE. The CDR3 loop is CASSVVGGRRNTGELFF. In DNA, the CDR3 is TGTGCCAGCAGCGTAGTGGGAGGGAGACGGAACACCGGGGAGCTGTTTTTT.

The table lists this clone with a few counts. The rearrangement joins TRBV4-2 to TRBJ2-5; 10 bases match TRBD2. The CDR3 sequence is 15 residues long. Germline trimming cut 2 bases from V and 1 base from J; bases unmatched to any gene: 1. Per germline, CDR1 LGHNA and CDR2 YNFKEQ. DNA for the CDR3: TGTGCCAGCAGCCAAACTAGCGGGACCCAAGAGACCCAGTACTTC. It translates to CASSQTSGTQETQYF.

The rearrangement uses TRBV30 and TRBJ1-1; D is unresolved. The CDR3 runs to 12 residues. V gave up 4 bases and J gave up 1 base, with 7 bases separating them. Germline values: CDR1 GTSNPN, CDR2 SVGIG (reference sequence). The CDR3 DNA is TGTGCCTGGAAACACCCGAACACTGAAGCTTTCTTT. Residues: CAWKHPNTEAFF.

This chain uses TRBV19 with TRBJ2-5, with D perhaps TRBD1 (5 bases). Per the germline V gene, CDR1 is LNHDA and CDR2 is SQIVND (reference sequence). Trimming left V 2 bases short and J 5 bases short, with 9 bases between. CDR3 length: 13 amino acids. The CDR3 sequence is CASSIQGPETQYF. CDR3 DNA: TGTGCCAGTAGTATACAGGGTCCGGAGACCCAGTACTTC.

V usage is TRBV2 and J usage is TRBJ1-5; 9 bases are shared with TRBD1. CDR1 SNHLY and CDR2 FYNNEI come from the germline V gene. The CDR3 extends over 15 amino acids. The V gene end was trimmed by 1 base and the J gene end by 7 bases; junction bases not matched to a gene: 5. Here the CDR3 reads CASSEEATGGQPQHF. In DNA form, the CDR3 reads TGTGCCAGCAGTGAAGAGGCGACAGGGGGGCAGCCCCAGCATTTT.

The chain recombines TRBV25-1 with TRBJ2-1; the match to TRBD2 covers 14 bases. The CDR3 contains 16 residues. V shed 9 bases, J shed 9 bases, and the junction held 13 bases outside the gene matches. Germline values: CDR1 MGHDK, CDR2 SYGVNS. This chain's CDR3 is CASGLPGTSGSGEQFF. The CDR3 DNA sequence: TGTGCCAGTGGCCTCCCCGGGACTAGCGGGAGTGGTGAGCAGTTCTTC.

There are a few counts of this clone. The chain has TRBV4-2 and TRBJ2-5, with 9 bases fitting TRBD2. CDR3 length equals 17 residues. V lost 0 bases to trimming and J lost 4 bases; unmatched junction nucleotides: 9. Germline V gives CDR1 LGHNA, CDR2 YNFKEQ. The CDR3 sequence: CASSQDYQREVRETQYF. The CDR3 DNA sequence: TGTGCCAGCAGCCAAGATTATCAGCGGGAGGTGCGAGAGACCCAGTACTTC.

This clone was seen only a few times. V and J are TRBV7-9 and TRBJ1-3; D call uncertain. V gave up 5 bases and J gave up 0 bases, with 8 bases separating them. Germline V gives CDR1 SEHNR, CDR2 FQNEAQ (reference sequence). This CDR3 is 14 amino acids long. CDR3 DNA: TGTGCCAGCAGCGCTCCCAGCTCTGGAAACACCATATATTTT. This translates into CASSAPSSGNTIYF.

This clone was detected only a few times. The J gene is TRBJ2-7, the V gene TRBV5-1; 8 bases map to TRBD2. This CDR3 contains 15 residues. Germline V gene data show CDR1 as SGHRS and CDR2 as YFSETQ. V was clipped by 0 bases and J by 5 bases; unmatched bases: 7. The CDR3 DNA reads TGCGCCAGCAGCTTGGGACCGGGAGGGCCGAACGAGCAGTACTTC. This translates into CASSLGPGGPNEQYF. Using reference TRBV5-1 and TRBJ2-7 for the parts outside the CDR3, the full variable domain is KAGVTQTPRYLIKTRGQQVTLSCSPISGHRSVSWYQQTPGQGLQFLFEYFSETQRNKGNFPGRFSGRQFSNSRSEMNVSTLELGDSALYLCASSLGPGGPNEQYFGPGTRLTVT.

This clone turned up a few times. This CDR3 reads CAWARTGISYEQYF. As DNA, the CDR3 is TGTGCCTGGGCACGGACAGGGATTTCCTACGAGCAGTACTTC. The rearrangement joins TRBV30 to TRBJ2-7; 8 bases match TRBD1. CDR3 length: 14 residues. Losses at the gene ends were 5 bases for V and 1 base for J; bases not matched to a gene: 7. CDR1 and CDR2 from the germline V gene are GTSNPN and SVGIG (reference sequence).